Listed below are T cell receptor beta chains from one sample, sequenced in a study of T cells in Graves' hyperthyroidism and ophthalmopathy. TCRdb re-called the multiplex PCR reads through MiXCR, storing one row per CDR3 protein. Of roughly 500,000 distinct CDR3 sequences listed, 46% are singletons. What was sequenced was peripheral blood or thyroid tissue (not recorded which). The source of these receptors is an adult woman with Graves' disease, either hyperthyroidism or ophthalmopathy (not recorded which). Both conserved end residues are trimmed from each CDR3. Fields, in order: V gene, D gene, J gene, CDR3 protein. The D gene is left open where the match is weak.

V gene: TRBV13; D gene: -; J gene: TRBJ2-2; CDR3 protein: ASRLLRGGELF
V gene: TRBV11-1; D gene: -; J gene: TRBJ2-7; CDR3 protein: ASSHHTYEQY
V gene: TRBV2; D gene: TRBD1; J gene: TRBJ2-7; CDR3 protein: ASEDRNYEQY
V gene: TRBV6-6; D gene: -; J gene: TRBJ1-5; CDR3 protein: ACSDSYSNQPQH
V gene: TRBV2; D gene: TRBD1; J gene: TRBJ2-7; CDR3 protein: ASRPPGQGTYPYEQY
V gene: TRBV5-1; D gene: -; J gene: TRBJ1-1; CDR3 protein: ASSLGFAGTEAF
V gene: TRBV2; D gene: -; J gene: TRBJ1-6; CDR3 protein: ASTERESPLH
V gene: TRBV10-3; D gene: -; J gene: TRBJ1-3; CDR3 protein: AISESTGSSGNTIY
V gene: TRBV24-1; D gene: -; J gene: TRBJ2-2; CDR3 protein: ATSEWTGELF
V gene: TRBV25-1; D gene: -; J gene: TRBJ1-6; CDR3 protein: AIRTGLAYNSPLH
V gene: TRBV5-4; D gene: -; J gene: TRBJ2-2; CDR3 protein: ASSLITGGLF
V gene: TRBV15; D gene: -; J gene: TRBJ2-6; CDR3 protein: ATSSGSAGPNNVLT
V gene: TRBV20-1; D gene: TRBD1; J gene: TRBJ1-2; CDR3 protein: SATLAGTGFGYT
V gene: TRBV6-6; D gene: TRBD1; J gene: TRBJ1-3; CDR3 protein: ASRRTGNGNTIY
V gene: TRBV10-3; D gene: -; J gene: TRBJ1-6; CDR3 protein: AISGNTDHSPLH
V gene: TRBV5-1; D gene: TRBD1; J gene: TRBJ2-2; CDR3 protein: ASSRGDSMPGELF
V gene: TRBV29-1; D gene: -; J gene: TRBJ2-7; CDR3 protein: SVWGEGGQY
V gene: TRBV15; D gene: -; J gene: TRBJ1-4; CDR3 protein: ATSNSGFWEKLF
V gene: TRBV20-1; D gene: -; J gene: TRBJ2-2; CDR3 protein: SARESRIVVGELF
V gene: TRBV20-1; D gene: -; J gene: TRBJ2-7; CDR3 protein: SASGTGKPYEQY
V gene: TRBV7-9; D gene: TRBD1; J gene: TRBJ1-2; CDR3 protein: ASSLTSGTGGYGYT
V gene: TRBV29-1; D gene: TRBD1; J gene: TRBJ1-1; CDR3 protein: SVERGQMEAF